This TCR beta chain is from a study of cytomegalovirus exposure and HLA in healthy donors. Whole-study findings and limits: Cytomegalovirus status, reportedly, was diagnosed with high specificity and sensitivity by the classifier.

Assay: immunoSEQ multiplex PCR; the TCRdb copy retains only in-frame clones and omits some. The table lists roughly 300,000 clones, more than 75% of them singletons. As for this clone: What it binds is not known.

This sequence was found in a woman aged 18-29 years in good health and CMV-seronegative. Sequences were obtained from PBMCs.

The CDR3 DNA sequence: TGTGCCAGCAGCGTTGGCAGGGCCCCAGATACGCAGTATTTT. Protein product: CASSVGRAPDTQYF. The chain carries TRBV9 and TRBJ2-3; tentatively, D is TRBD1 (5 bases). The CDR3 totals 14 residues. Germline lookup yields CDR1 SGDLS and CDR2 YYNGEE. V was clipped by 2 bases and J by 4 bases, with 11 bases between them.